Listed here are 23 T cell receptor beta chains from one sample, sequenced in a study of identical twins. Via MiXCR, TCRdb re-called the 5' RACE reads, giving one row per CDR3 protein. The sample records 500,000 to 650,000 distinct CDR3 sequences, just over 7% being singletons. This same sample was also taken into another study, of yellow fever vaccine responses in identical twins.

Sequenced input: PBMCs. These receptors came from a woman aged 18-30 years in good health.

This clonotype was counted between two and nine times. J is TRBJ1-4 and V is TRBV2, with D hard to call. V lost 4 bases and J lost 12, with 6 bases in between. Germline values: CDR1 SNHLY, CDR2 FYNNEI. The CDR3 extends over 10 amino acids. CDR3 DNA sequence: TGTGCCAGCAGTGGAAAGGAACTGTTTTTT. It yields the protein CASSGKELFF.

This clonotype was counted many times. The rearrangement links TRBV6-5 to TRBJ2-1; 9 bases are a match to TRBD1. J gave up 7 bases and V 3 bases, and 1 base lay outside the gene matches. The CDR3 loop spans 13 amino acids. CDR1 is MNHEY and CDR2 is SVGAGI in the germline V gene. The CDR3, as DNA: TGTGCCAGCAGTTATGGGACAGGGAATGAGCAGTTCTTC. Protein sequence: CASSYGTGNEQFF.

J is TRBJ1-4 and V is TRBV12-5; D gene ambiguous. CDR1 is LGHNT, CDR2 FRNRAP, per germline. V gave up 6 bases and J gave up 8 bases, with 13 bases separating them. The length of the CDR3 is 13 residues. CDR3 in amino acids: CASGPVSSEKLFF. As DNA, the CDR3 is TGTGCTAGTGGCCCCGTGAGTAGCGAAAAACTGTTTTTT.

This sequence joins TRBV2 and TRBJ2-1, with TRBD2 matching 9 bases. J gave up 6 bases and V 6 bases, and 6 bases lay outside the gene matches. This CDR3 is built from 14 residues. CDR1 and CDR2 from the germline V gene are SNHLY and FYNNEI. The CDR3 DNA sequence: TGTGCCAGCAGCCTTATTAGCGGGAGCAATGAGCAGTTCTTC. Residues: CASSLISGSNEQFF.

This clonotype was detected a few times. The chain employs TRBV28 and TRBJ1-1; the D gene is possibly TRBD1 (6 bases). Per germline, CDR1 MDHEN and CDR2 SYDVKM. V lost 5 bases and J lost 3, with 16 bases in between. The CDR3 loop spans 15 amino acids. CDR3 DNA: TGTGCCAGCAGTCCTAGGGGGGGTGGCGACACTGAAGCTTTCTTT. It encodes CASSPRGGGDTEAFF.

The chain combines TRBV29-1 with TRBJ2-5, with 9 bases fitting TRBD1. Germline CDR1 SQVTM, CDR2 ANQGSEA. The ends lost 6 bases at V and 5 bases at J; junction bases unmatched: 7. The CDR3 loop spans 13 amino acids. Here the CDR3 reads CSVRDREWETQYF. In DNA form, the CDR3 reads TGCAGCGTGCGGGACAGGGAGTGGGAGACCCAGTACTTC.

This clonotype has more than one count but fewer than ten. The chain is built from TRBV12-3 or TRBV12-4 and TRBJ1-2, with D perhaps TRBD1 (6 bases). The CDR3 covers 11 residues. Trimming took off 7 bases at V and 4 bases at J, with 7 bases between the two ends. For the CDR3, the DNA is TGTGCCAGCAAGGGGGGCTATGGCTACACCTTC. This sequence encodes CASKGGYGYTF.

The chain has TRBV5-1 and TRBJ2-1, with TRBD2 as a possible D gene (7 bases). Germline CDR1 is SGHRS and CDR2 is YFSETQ. V shed 4 bases and J shed 0 bases, with 14 bases lying between them. The CDR3 is made up of 16 amino acids. The CDR3 DNA sequence: TGCGCCAGCAGCCTGGGGGGGGCCAGCTCCTACAATGAGCAGTTCTTC. Translating gives CASSLGGASSYNEQFF.

This clonotype was found many times. The chain is built from TRBV7-2 and TRBJ2-5; D perhaps matches TRBD2 (6 bases). From germline, CDR1 is SGHTA and CDR2 FQGNSA. The CDR3 loop spans 14 amino acids. V was shortened by 5 bases and J by 2 bases, with 12 bases between the two germline ends. The chain's CDR3 is CASSLGTVQETQYF. CDR3 DNA sequence: TGTGCCAGCAGCCTGGGGACTGTACAAGAGACCCAGTACTTC.

The V gene is TRBV29-1, the J gene TRBJ2-5; D not certain. This CDR3 has 13 amino acids. Germline V gives CDR1 SQVTM, CDR2 ANQGSEA. V dropped 4 bases and J dropped 9 bases, with 18 bases sitting between them. CDR3 sequence reads: CSVAREDRGAQYF. In DNA, the CDR3 is TGCAGCGTTGCCCGTGAAGACCGCGGCGCCCAGTACTTC.

This clonotype was detected ten times or more. The chain uses TRBV3-1 and TRBJ2-5, with D perhaps TRBD1 or TRBD2 (5 bases each). This CDR3 is 14 amino acids long. CDR1 and CDR2 (germline): LGHDT, YNNKEL (reference sequence). Trimming shortened V by 4 bases and J by 5 bases, and 14 bases separated the two germline ends. For the CDR3, the DNA is TGTGCCAGCAGCCCGGGACCACCTCGGGAGACCCAGTACTTC. As protein: CASSPGPPRETQYF.

This clonotype was counted at least ten times. This chain uses TRBV5-5 with TRBJ1-1, with a weak D call TRBD1 (5 bases). Deletions cut 5 bases from V and 6 bases from J, with 17 bases between. Germline values: CDR1 SGHKS, CDR2 YYEKEE (reference sequence). This CDR3 region has 14 residues. The CDR3 DNA follows: TGTGCCAGCAGAATAGCCAGTCTGGGGGCTGAAGCTTTCTTT. Translated: CASRIASLGAEAFF.

The V and J genes are TRBV25-1 and TRBJ1-6, with TRBD1 as a possible D gene (6 bases). CDR1 is MGHDK, CDR2 SYGVNS, per germline. The CDR3 totals 15 residues. Between the trimmed V and J ends, which lost 1 base and 8 bases, there was a span of 12 bases. The CDR3: CASSEWQGRDSPLHF. CDR3 nucleotides: TGTGCCAGCAGTGAATGGCAGGGGAGGGATTCACCCCTCCACTTT.

This clonotype has only a few counts. The CDR3 nucleotides are TGCGCCAGCAGCTTGGAGGTAGCGGGATTGACCGGGGAGCTGTTTTTT. Its translation is CASSLEVAGLTGELFF. J is TRBJ2-2 and V is TRBV5-1, with TRBD2 matching 8 bases. V shed 0 bases, J shed 5 bases, and the junction held 6 bases outside the gene matches. Germline V lookup: CDR1 SGHRS, CDR2 YFSETQ. This CDR3 contains 16 residues.

Only a few counts were recorded for this clonotype. The rearrangement joins TRBV12-3 or TRBV12-4 to TRBJ1-2; no reliable D call. The V end was cut by 3 bases, the J end by 0 bases, with 17 bases between. The CDR3 extends over 17 amino acids. In nucleotides, the CDR3 is TGTGCCAGCAGTTTTAGGCTGGGGAAACCGGCTAACTATGGCTACACCTTC. This sequence encodes CASSFRLGKPANYGYTF.

This clonotype was recorded many times. The chain joins TRBV29-1 to TRBJ1-3, with D uncertain. This CDR3 is built from 12 residues. CDR1 and CDR2 (germline): SQVTM, ANQGSEA. V was cut by 4 bases and J by 3 bases, with 7 bases left in between. CDR3 in DNA: TGCAGCGTTGTGGAAATTGGAAACACCATATATTTT. Protein sequence: CSVVEIGNTIYF.

Remarks on this clonotype: A much bigger clone sits one base away, suggesting this may be a read error. V gene TRBV10-2 combines with J gene TRBJ2-7, with TRBD2 as a possible D gene (6 bases). V lost 6 bases to trimming and J lost 5 bases, with 26 bases between them. Germline assignment: CDR1 WSHSY and CDR2 SAAADI. The CDR3 spans 17 residues. CDR3 DNA sequence: TGCGCCAGCAGCGCGTTCTCTATTATCGGGAGCCACCACGAGCAGTACTTC. As protein: CASSAFSIIGSHHEQYF.

This chain uses TRBV9 with TRBJ2-5, with 7 positions matching TRBD1. The V segment lost 0 bases and the J segment 4 bases; nucleotides outside the gene matches: 9. This CDR3 is built from 16 residues. The germline CDR1 and CDR2 sequences are SGDLS and YYNGEE. The CDR3 here is CASSVAPVGGIETQYF. The CDR3 DNA follows: TGTGCCAGCAGCGTAGCCCCAGTAGGGGGCATAGAGACCCAGTACTTC. The variable domain in full, with the rest retrieved from reference TRBV9 and TRBJ2-5, is DSGVTQTPKHLITATGQRVTLRCSPRSGDLSVYWYQQSLDQGLQFLIQYYNGEERAKGNILERFSAQQFPDLHSELNLSSLELGDSALYFCASSVAPVGGIETQYFGPGTRLLVL.

J is TRBJ2-5 and V is TRBV20-1, with D unclear. Germline lookup yields CDR1 DFQATT and CDR2 SNEGSKA (reference sequence). CDR3 length: 16 amino acids. Deletions cut 2 bases from V and 0 bases from J, with 16 bases between. The CDR3 loop reads CSARNPRAAYQETQYF. In DNA form, the CDR3 reads TGCAGTGCTAGAAATCCTAGGGCGGCATACCAAGAGACCCAGTACTTC.

The chain has TRBV28 and TRBJ2-7; the D gene could be TRBD1 or TRBD2 (5 bases each). The CDR3 covers 13 residues. V lost 11 bases and J 3 bases, leaving 17 bases between the germline ends. Germline V gene lookup returns CDR1 MDHEN and CDR2 SYDVKM. The DNA for the CDR3 is TGTGCCTGCCAGGGCCGGGGAATCTACGAGCAGTACTTC. It specifies CACQGRGIYEQYF.

The V call is TRBV9, the J call TRBJ2-3, with 8 bases that match TRBD2. This CDR3 contains 15 residues. Germline values: CDR1 SGDLS, CDR2 YYNGEE. After removal of 0 bases from V and 1 base from J, the junction contained 1 base not matched to a gene. For the CDR3, the DNA is TGTGCCAGCAGCGTAGAAGCGGGGGGCACAGATACGCAGTATTTT. Translated, it gives CASSVEAGGTDTQYF.

This clonotype was counted at least ten times. V is TRBV10-3 and J is TRBJ2-1; TRBD1 agrees at 8 bases. From germline, CDR1 is ENHRY and CDR2 SYGVKD. V was clipped by 2 bases and J by 5 bases; unmatched bases: 11. The CDR3 is made up of 17 amino acids. The CDR3 loop is CAISEVLRVRGHNEQFF. Here the CDR3 DNA reads TGTGCCATCAGTGAGGTCCTACGGGTCAGGGGGCACAATGAGCAGTTCTTC.

At least ten counts were recorded for this clonotype. This rearrangement joins TRBV6-4 to TRBJ1-2; no reliable D call. The CDR3 loop spans 17 amino acids. Deletions cut 0 bases from V and 0 bases from J, with 14 bases between. The V gene's germline CDR1 is MRHNA and CDR2 SNTAGT. CDR3 in amino acids: CASSDSGGSAANYGYTF. DNA of the CDR3: TGTGCCAGCAGTGACTCAGGAGGGTCGGCAGCTAACTATGGCTACACCTTC.